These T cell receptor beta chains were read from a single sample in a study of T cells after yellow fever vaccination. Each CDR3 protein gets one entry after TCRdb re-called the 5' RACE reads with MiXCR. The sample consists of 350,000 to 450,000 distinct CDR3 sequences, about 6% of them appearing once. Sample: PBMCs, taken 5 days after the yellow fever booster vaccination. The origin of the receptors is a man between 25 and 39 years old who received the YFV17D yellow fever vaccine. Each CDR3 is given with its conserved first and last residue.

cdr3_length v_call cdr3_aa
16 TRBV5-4 CASSLGQGSYNSPLHF
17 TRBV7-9 CASSSIWGLADYNEPFF
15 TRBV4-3 CASSQRADLLYEQYF
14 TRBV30 CAWSLRGLSGELFF
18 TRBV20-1 CSARASGRATVVTDTQYF
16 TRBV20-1 CSARVAGGTSTDTQYF
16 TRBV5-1 CASSVGWTGGRETQYF
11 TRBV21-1 CASSKGGRRYF
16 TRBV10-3 CAARETSGSWSDTQYF
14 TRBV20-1 CSARMGGKDTEAFF
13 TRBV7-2 CASSLEEGQPQHF
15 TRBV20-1 CSAYFGTLPYNEQFF
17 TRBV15 CATSRSSGSSGGETQYF
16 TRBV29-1 CIVAPSGRESTGELFF
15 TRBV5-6 CASSLTGGDTGELFF
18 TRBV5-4 CASSYGLDSSSGANVLTF
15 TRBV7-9 CASSFGTELYNEQFF
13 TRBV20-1 CSAIGLTRNGYTF
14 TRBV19 CASRRLAGEETQYF
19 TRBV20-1 CSANFLAGGQLVSTDTQYF
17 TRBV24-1 CATSDHRTGRYADTQYF
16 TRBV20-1 CSAPGTSGRSHNEQFF
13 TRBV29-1 CSADVAGGREQFF
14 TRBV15 CVTSSSGQGNTIYF
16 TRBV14 CASSQDGSYLTDTQYF
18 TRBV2 CACSPGLAGGQGKNIQYF
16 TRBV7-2 CASSPGGEGGYNEQFF
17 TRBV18 CASDTGGPSVDPNEQFF
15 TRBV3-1 CASSQAPSGSYEQYF
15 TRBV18 CASSDSLSTTDTQYF
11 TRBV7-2 CASSLGVTLYF
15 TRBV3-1 CASSQGVSGGYEQYF
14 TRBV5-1 CASSRTSMDYEQYF
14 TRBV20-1 CSARRGATNEKLFF
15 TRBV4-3 CASSRSPGTAETQYF
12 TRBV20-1 CSATGPEKSYTF
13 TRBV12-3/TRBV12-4 CASSPELGYGYTF
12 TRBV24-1 CATSAFTSEQFF
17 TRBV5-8 CASSFSPAGAGRDTQYF
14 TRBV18 CASSPGRANYGYTF
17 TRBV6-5 CASSWGNGREGTDTQYF
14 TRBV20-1 CSAPSGGGAGELFF
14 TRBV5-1 CASSSERPTDIQYF
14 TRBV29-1 CSVRHGQGYNEQFF
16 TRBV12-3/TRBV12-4 CASSLAPAGRSYEQYF
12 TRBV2 CASTQGAREQYF
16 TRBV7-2 CASSNLRGRGTDTQYF
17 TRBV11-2 CASSLSPVSRSNYGYTF
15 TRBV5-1 CASSPTQDLFSEQFF